These T cell receptor beta chains were read from a single sample in a study of blood T cell repertoires in COVID-19. The assay was immunoSEQ multiplex PCR, and TCRdb's table has in-frame clones only and misses some. The table records fewer than 70,000 clones, 80% to 95% of them present only once. The sequenced sample was peripheral blood. The source of these receptors is a woman aged 80 or over with active COVID-19. CDR3s include the opening cysteine and the closing phenylalanine or tryptophan. A D gene is named only where the DNA matches it firmly. Where a row states a size, it is once, few, many or the class of an expanded clone; other rows omit it.

clone_size: -
d_call: TRBD1
v_call: TRBV28
j_call: TRBJ2-2
cdr3_aa: CASSETGVFGELFF
cdr3_nt: TGTGCCAGTTCCGAGACAGGGGTCTTCGGGGAGCTGTTTTTT

clone_size: -
d_call: -
v_call: TRBV19
j_call: TRBJ1-1
cdr3_aa: CASSIDPKREAFF
cdr3_nt: TGTGCCAGTAGTATAGATCCGAAGCGAGAAGCTTTCTTT

clone_size: -
d_call: TRBD1
v_call: TRBV30
j_call: TRBJ1-2
cdr3_aa: CAWSNRGYGYTF
cdr3_nt: TGTGCCTGGAGTAACAGGGGCTATGGCTACACCTTC

clone_size: once
d_call: TRBD1
v_call: TRBV28
j_call: TRBJ1-5
cdr3_aa: CASSPGQWANQPQHF
cdr3_nt: TGTGCCAGCAGTCCGGGACAGTGGGCCAATCAGCCCCAGCATTTT

clone_size: few
d_call: TRBD1
v_call: TRBV7-9
j_call: TRBJ2-1
cdr3_aa: CASSWDRGEQFF
cdr3_nt: TGTGCCAGCAGCTGGGACAGGGGCGAGCAGTTCTTC

clone_size: -
d_call: -
v_call: TRBV25-1
j_call: TRBJ2-2
cdr3_aa: CASSGTIGAGELFF
cdr3_nt: TGTGCCAGCAGTGGGACAATAGGCGCCGGGGAGCTGTTTTTT

clone_size: -
d_call: -
v_call: TRBV5-4
j_call: TRBJ2-3
cdr3_aa: CASSRGAQRGGGTDTQYF
cdr3_nt: TGTGCCAGCAGCCGGGGGGCTCAAAGGGGAGGGGGCACAGATACGCAGTATTTT

clone_size: -
d_call: -
v_call: TRBV3-1/TRBV3-2
j_call: TRBJ1-2
cdr3_aa: CASSQRGPGGYTF
cdr3_nt: TGTGCCAGCAGCCAACGCGGGCCGGGTGGCTACACCTTC

clone_size: once
d_call: -
v_call: TRBV6-5
j_call: TRBJ1-6
cdr3_aa: CASSYFGRDSPLHF
cdr3_nt: TGTGCCAGCAGTTACTTCGGCCGGGATTCACCCCTCCACTTT

clone_size: once
d_call: -
v_call: TRBV6-1
j_call: TRBJ1-5
cdr3_aa: CASSGIGGVQSNQPQHF
cdr3_nt: TGTGCCAGCAGTGGGATCGGAGGGGTCCAGAGCAATCAGCCCCAGCATTTT

clone_size: once
d_call: TRBD1
v_call: TRBV5-5
j_call: TRBJ2-5
cdr3_aa: CASSLYRGQASRAQETQYF
cdr3_nt: TGTGCCAGCAGCTTGTACAGGGGACAGGCTAGCCGGGCCCAAGAGACCCAGTACTTC

clone_size: -
d_call: -
v_call: TRBV3-1/TRBV3-2
j_call: TRBJ2-7
cdr3_aa: CASSQHSYEQYF
cdr3_nt: TGTGCCAGCAGCCAACACTCCTACGAGCAGTACTTC

clone_size: -
d_call: TRBD1
v_call: TRBV28
j_call: TRBJ1-2
cdr3_aa: CASSSGQGDYGYTF
cdr3_nt: TGTGCCAGCAGTTCGGGACAGGGGGACTATGGCTACACCTTC

clone_size: once
d_call: TRBD1
v_call: TRBV3-1/TRBV3-2
j_call: TRBJ1-4
cdr3_aa: CASKGTGVGEKLFF
cdr3_nt: TGTGCCAGCAAGGGAACAGGGGTGGGTGAAAAACTGTTTTTT

clone_size: once
d_call: TRBD1
v_call: TRBV6-5
j_call: TRBJ1-5
cdr3_aa: CARAPLDRGNQPQHF
cdr3_nt: TGTGCCAGGGCCCCGTTGGACAGGGGCAATCAGCCCCAGCATTTT

clone_size: -
d_call: TRBD2
v_call: TRBV3-1/TRBV3-2
j_call: TRBJ2-5
cdr3_aa: CASSQEGLAVQETQYF
cdr3_nt: TGTGCCAGCAGCCAAGAAGGACTAGCAGTCCAAGAGACCCAGTACTTC

clone_size: once
d_call: -
v_call: TRBV29-1
j_call: TRBJ2-7
cdr3_aa: CSVDGGVPDYEQYF
cdr3_nt: TGCAGCGTTGATGGGGGCGTCCCAGACTACGAGCAGTACTTC